What follows is one T cell receptor beta chain and its context. Only CD45RO-negative cells positively selected for CCR7 counted as naive CD8 cells, so terminally differentiated effector memory CD45RA+ cells were excluded. This CDR3 region has 15 residues. The V gene's germline CDR1 is MNHEY and CDR2 SVGAGI. Trimming stripped 0 bases from V and 1 base from J, with 9 bases between. This record belongs to a study of shared clonotypes between healthy human individuals. Researchers divided each subset's genomic DNA evenly across several immunoSEQ plates. Sequenced by immunoSEQ multiplex PCR; TCRdb stores in-frame clones only, minus some. This table has some 1,900,000 clones, just under 95% appearing once.

This clonotype was obtained from a man in his late teens or twenties in good health. The source material was naive CD8+ T cells sorted from blood. The V call is TRBV6-5, the J call TRBJ1-1; D not certain. The CDR3 loop is CASSYSILQNTEAFF. The DNA of the CDR3 is TGTGCCAGCAGTTACTCTATCTTACAGAACACTGAAGCTTTCTTT.